This T cell receptor (beta chain) originates from a study of cytomegalovirus exposure and HLA in healthy donors (dated by TCRdb to the late 2010s). About the full investigation: An earlier analysis of approximately 600 of the donors reported 250 to 350 Gb of sequence data and 117 million unique TCR beta sequences from around 200 million T cells. Roughly 300 gigabases of sequencing data and tens of millions of unique TCR sequences were included in an early release covering around 600 HLA-typed donors. The genetic ancestry cluster associated with self-reported Caucasian donors included over 80% of the approximately 430 genotyped donors. The study aimed to test whether signatures of past pathogen exposure could be identified by cataloging public T cell receptors. The study used immunosequencing to profile the T cell repertoires of approximately 640 subjects and linked those repertoires to cytomegalovirus serostatus. A separate validation cohort of approximately 130 different subjects was used in addition to the roughly 700-subject first cohort. The study combined high-throughput TCR immunosequencing, statistical association of individual TCRs with disease status, and machine learning to predict cytomegalovirus infection status. A later analysis re-examined previously published TCR beta repertoires from 610 or so donors and added high-resolution HLA genotyping to investigate patterns of TCR occurrence. Rather than using new phenotypic data, the later analysis identified candidate immune exposures from TCR beta sequences and from how often those sequences occurred across donors. An earlier analysis of 587 of the donors used high-throughput TCR beta sequencing to judge whether each TCR beta V gene segment behaved as functional or pseudogenic. Alongside the repertoire data, information on donor age, sex, ethnicity and CMV serostatus was compiled. Genome-wide SNP genotypes for about 60% of the roughly 700 donors were used in a later genetic analysis, which treated that subset as a discovery cohort. All discovery cohort repertoires had been generated on a single sequencing platform. Class I and class II HLA loci were covered by the typing at four-digit resolution. Typing coverage varied by locus: about 629-640 donors for A, B, C, DRB1 and DQB1; roughly 510 for DQA1; some 610 for DPA1; approximately 490 for DPB1. Because of strong linkage in the cohort, five DR-DQ haplotypes were treated as single units for association and clustering. On average, 235,054 unique TCR beta nucleotide sequences were sequenced per donor among several hundred genotyped donors of the cohort, with 15% to 20% of those sequences being non-productive.

The library relied on the immunoSEQ multiplex PCR assay. For the multiplex PCR, a mixture combining 60 forward primers for TCR Vbeta segments and 13 reverse primers for TCR Jbeta segments was used. A multiplex PCR assay on genomic DNA amplified the CDR3 region of rearranged TCR beta genes. The amplified TCR beta libraries were sequenced on the Illumina HiSeq System as 87-base-pair reads. The authors' pipeline ran thus. A later analysis tallied 75 million to 95 million unique TCR beta chains across the 666 repertoires, and approximately 9.9 million of those chains were shared by two or more donors. A nearest-neighbor algorithm error-corrected the raw reads and collapsed the reads into unique sequences, merging closely related sequences to remove PCR and sequencing errors. To assign V, D and J gene segments, CDR3 sequences were aligned to IMGT reference sequences. For a sequence to be retained, a match of at least six nucleotides was required to both a V gene segment and a J gene segment. A rearrangement counted as productive if the CDR3 had no stop codons and remained in frame with V and J, and every other rearrangement counted as non-productive. CDR3 was defined according to IMGT convention as the region running from the second conserved V-encoded cysteine to the conserved J-encoded phenylalanine. The earlier analysis of about 640 of the donors excluded any sequence lacking an unambiguous match to a single V gene segment. An earlier analysis of 500 to 700 of the donors classified V segments as functional when productive rearrangements were above 56.7% and as segregating when the standard deviation between donors was above 5%. A statistical classification framework was developed to diagnose cytomegalovirus status using the catalog of TCR beta chain sequences. In a later analysis, V and J genes were assigned by comparing TCR nucleotide sequences against IMGT/GENE-DB human TR gene sequences. In a later analysis, CDR3 sequences and most-parsimonious VDJ recombination scenarios were assigned using the TCRdist pipeline. In a later analysis, every TCR beta chain was defined by the combination of its CDR3 amino acid sequence and its V-gene family, and reads without a unique V-gene family were dropped. In a later analysis, 450 to 600 highly shared, low-generation-probability nucleotide sequences were removed to address suspected cross-contamination and a sequencing artifact. For each public chain, a later analysis derived a clonal expansion index from normalized ranks of inferred template counts within each repertoire. In a later analysis, generation probabilities were computed with a VDJ recombination model fitted to out-of-frame rearrangements, and the resulting probabilities were checked against IGoR. Hypergeometric tests were used in a later analysis to score TCR-TCR, TCR-HLA and TCR-CMV co-occurrence, with a repertoire-size bias correction applied to the TCR pairs. In a later analysis, false discovery rates were estimated by permuting HLA or CMV assignments 20 times. In a later analysis, co-occurring TCRs were grouped using DBSCAN, with TCRdist sequence similarity added in when clustering inside HLA-allele-positive subsets. For co-occurrence clustering, repertoires with fewer than 30,000 or more than 120,000 public chains were excluded, along with four or five repertoires with anomalous nucleotide sharing. What TCRdb holds here is the immuneACCESS table cut down to in-frame rearrangements. Part of the clones is not present; checked against another copy, under half of the missing clones reflect an unresolved V gene, and the others are unexplained. The V and J calls and the clone size are those of that table, but D and trimming were determined from the DNA. For this sample the table gives about 130,000 clones, of which roughly 70% were detected only once. Around 3.2% of the sample is held by the ten biggest clonotypes.

What the research found in general, with its limitations: A later analysis associated about 18,000 TCR beta sequences with specific HLA alleles at a false discovery rate of 0.05. In vitro tests confirmed that a few of the cytomegalovirus-associated TCR beta chains recognize cytomegalovirus antigens. According to a later analysis, TCR association rates differed among HLA loci, with DRB1 alleles showing the most associated TCRs and HLA-C alleles showing the fewest. When HLA alleles, especially DR and DQ, strongly co-occurred, attributing TCR associations to individual alleles was difficult. A later genetic analysis reported fewer N-insertions in productive TCRs among donors in an Asian-associated ancestry cluster than the roughly 690-donor mean. A cluster of highly shared sequence variants was judged likely to be a technical artifact of the sequencing pipeline. Most CMV-associated TCR beta chains appeared to be HLA-restricted in a later analysis, and the HLA associations seemed to be driven largely by CMV exposure. In a later analysis, HLA-associated TCR beta chains showed more clonal expansion and lower generation probabilities than non-associated chains that were equally common. A total of 150 to 200 TCR beta chains were listed by the study as associated with cytomegalovirus. Several of the top co-occurrence clusters appeared to be linked to parvovirus B19, influenza, CMV and Epstein-Barr virus, according to a later analysis. It was suggested by the authors that the approach could potentially be generalized to other disease states and immunological phenotypes. In a later genetic analysis, a missense DCLRE1C variant was associated with V-gene and J-gene trimming of TCR beta chains, and the association was replicated in an independent cohort. Correlated functional status among segregating V segments might reflect linkage disequilibrium, but an unknown experimental factor could not be ruled out. Because HLA typing was missing for some donors at each locus, association tests included only the typed subset. Most TCR sequences were observed very rarely across donors, whereas some public TCRs were present in many individuals. CMV serostatus was the only immune exposure information available for the cohort. Some IMGT-functional V segments, including TRBV6-2 and TRBV6-3, could not be distinguished by the 87-base-pair reads and were therefore excluded. A further reported finding was that TCR beta sequences accurately predicted the HLA-A and HLA-B alleles for most subjects in the first cohort. Broadly in line with IMGT annotations, most TCR beta V segments showed up in productive rearrangements about 87% or about 30% of the time in an earlier analysis of 587 of the donors. Roughly uniform sequencing depth across donors was assumed in presence/absence analyses, although this assumption may not hold. In both the original and validation cohorts, the classifier was reported to diagnose cytomegalovirus status with high specificity and sensitivity. Only TCR beta chains were sequenced in this cohort, and the absence of alpha or paired-chain data limited detectable features. Because counts were too low, under 20 rarely observed V segments, including chromosome 9 orphons, were left out of the earlier analysis of several hundred of the donors.

This clone is a singleton in its sample. Its antigen is currently not known. One base away there is no much larger clone; base qualities are not given. Unmatched junction bases come to 7, with V trimmed by 5 bases and J by 7 bases. The CDR3 spans 13 residues, from the cysteine through the phenylalanine. The entry retains the CDR3 DNA only, 39 bases that are in frame from base 1. Via the germline V gene (reference sequence), CDR1 is MNHEY and CDR2 SMNVEV. In total, around 600 healthy bone marrow donors made up the cohort. At the time of sampling, every cohort member was nominally healthy, though immune exposures that went unrecorded were likely present. The donor was CMV seronegative and was included in the group of 352 seronegative cohort members. Every donor gave a peripheral blood sample, and the peripheral blood mononuclear cells from that sample were used for TCR beta sequencing. Genomic DNA extraction from the blood cell samples was performed with the Qiagen DNeasy Blood Extraction Kit.

The chain links TRBV27 with TRBJ1-2, and 7 bases in between align with TRBD1. Sample: PBMCs. The source of this sequence is a man aged 35-49 years in good health and CMV-seronegative. The CDR3: CASSATGVGGYTF. The nucleotides read TGTGCCAGCAGTGCCACAGGGGTCGGTGGCTACACCTTC.